The clone carrying this T cell receptor beta chain has only a few counts. Looked up from germline, CDR1 is SQVTM and CDR2 is ANQGSEA. V lost 6 bases to trimming and J lost 0 bases; unmatched junction nucleotides: 14. There are 17 residues in the CDR3. The data were obtained in a study of blood T cells in healthy people across ages. Through a sample-barcoded 5' primer and a J-beta primer mix, a second PCR was run for roughly 6 to 12 cycles. TCRdb re-derived calls from the 5' RACE reads in MiXCR, one entry per CDR3 protein. This table has some 1,500,000 distinct CDR3 sequences, roughly 43% appearing once.

Sequenced material: blood. The receptor was isolated from a woman between 18 and 30 years old in good health. The chain is built from TRBV29-1 and TRBJ2-1, with TRBD2 matching over 7 bases. CDR3 DNA: TGCAGCGTCCTCAACAAGGGGCGGGGGAGCTCCTACAATGAGCAGTTCTTC. It is translated as CSVLNKGRGSSYNEQFF.